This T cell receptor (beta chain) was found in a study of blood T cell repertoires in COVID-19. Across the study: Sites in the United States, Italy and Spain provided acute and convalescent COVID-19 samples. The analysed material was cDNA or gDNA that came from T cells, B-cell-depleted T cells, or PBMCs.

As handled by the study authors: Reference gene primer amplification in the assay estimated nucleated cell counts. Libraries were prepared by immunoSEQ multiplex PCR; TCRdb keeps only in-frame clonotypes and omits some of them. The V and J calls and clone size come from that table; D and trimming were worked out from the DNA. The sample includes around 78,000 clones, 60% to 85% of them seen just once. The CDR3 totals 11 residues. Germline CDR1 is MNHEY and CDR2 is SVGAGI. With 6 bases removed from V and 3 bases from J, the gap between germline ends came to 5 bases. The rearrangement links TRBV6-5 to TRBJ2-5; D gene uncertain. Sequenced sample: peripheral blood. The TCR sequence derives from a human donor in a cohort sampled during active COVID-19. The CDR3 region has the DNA TGTGCCAGCAGCCCCAAAGAGACCCAGTACTTC. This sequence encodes CASSPKETQYF.